This T cell receptor (beta chain) stems from a study of metastatic and nonmetastatic thyroid tumors. Ten or more counts support this clone. Germline V gives CDR1 MDHEN, CDR2 SYDVKM. The CDR3 has 15 amino acids. V shed 6 bases, J shed 7 bases, and the junction held 10 bases outside the gene matches. Thyroid surgery took place with no prior treatment in any patient. MiXCR was used by TCRdb to re-call the PCR reads. Among roughly 40,000 clones listed, approximately 15% were seen once. This chain joins TRBV28 and TRBJ2-1; 9 bases are shared with TRBD2. Sequenced sample: blood. The receptor comes from a female donor with papillary thyroid cancer or a benign thyroid nodule (not recorded which). Some clones in this sample may be carry-over from other donors' samples. The CDR3 spells CASSPVAGGRNEQFF. The CDR3 DNA follows: TGTGCCAGCAGCCCCGTGGCGGGAGGGAGAAATGAGCAGTTCTTC.